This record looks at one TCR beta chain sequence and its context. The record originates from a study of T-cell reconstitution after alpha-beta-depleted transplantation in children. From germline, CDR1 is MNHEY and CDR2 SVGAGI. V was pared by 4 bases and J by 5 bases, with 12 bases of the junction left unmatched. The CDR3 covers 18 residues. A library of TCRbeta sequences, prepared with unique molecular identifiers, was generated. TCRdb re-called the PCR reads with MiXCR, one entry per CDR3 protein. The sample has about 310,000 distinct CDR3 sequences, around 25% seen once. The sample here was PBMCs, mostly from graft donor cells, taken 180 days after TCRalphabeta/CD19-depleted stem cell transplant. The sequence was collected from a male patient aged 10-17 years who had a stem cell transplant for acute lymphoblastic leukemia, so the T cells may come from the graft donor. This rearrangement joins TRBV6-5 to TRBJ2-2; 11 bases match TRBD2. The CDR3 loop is CASSSLAGGPGYTGELFF. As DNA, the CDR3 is TGTGCCAGCAGTTCCTTAGCGGGAGGGCCAGGGTATACCGGGGAGCTGTTTTTT.